The rows below give T cell receptor beta chains drawn from one sample of a study of identical twins. TCRdb redid the calling of the 5' RACE reads with MiXCR, one entry per CDR3 protein. The data show about 890,000 distinct CDR3 sequences, roughly 12% seen once. The data also belong to a second study, concerning yellow fever vaccine responses in identical twins.

Specimen: PBMCs. The receptors were gathered from a woman aged 18-29 years in good health. Both conserved end residues are part of each CDR3.

CDR3 protein: CASSLEMNTEAFF
J gene: TRBJ1-1
V gene: TRBV7-9

CDR3 protein: CASSGTPSNQPQHF
J gene: TRBJ1-5
V gene: TRBV18

CDR3 protein: CATSSQNRGSQETQYF
J gene: TRBJ2-5
V gene: TRBV15

CDR3 protein: CATSRDNSGNYGYTF
J gene: TRBJ1-2
V gene: TRBV15

CDR3 protein: CASSFAGEQYF
J gene: TRBJ2-7
V gene: TRBV7-9

CDR3 protein: CASTISPRESGIRSGELFF
J gene: TRBJ2-2
V gene: TRBV6-1

CDR3 protein: CSARSAGYTF
J gene: TRBJ1-2
V gene: TRBV20-1

CDR3 protein: CASTPGGAIYEQYF
J gene: TRBJ2-7
V gene: TRBV12-3/TRBV12-4

CDR3 protein: CASSRPGVGSTGELFF
J gene: TRBJ2-2
V gene: TRBV12-3/TRBV12-4

CDR3 protein: CASAQGISTDTQYF
J gene: TRBJ2-3
V gene: TRBV5-1

CDR3 protein: CASSFGPLVSRGGDLNTEAFF
J gene: TRBJ1-1
V gene: TRBV12-3/TRBV12-4

CDR3 protein: CASSIESGGVYEQYF
J gene: TRBJ2-7
V gene: TRBV12-3/TRBV12-4

CDR3 protein: CAISPSGGDYNEQFF
J gene: TRBJ2-1
V gene: TRBV10-3

CDR3 protein: CSAPGQTNTEAFF
J gene: TRBJ1-1
V gene: TRBV20-1

CDR3 protein: CASSQAEGGPYEQYF
J gene: TRBJ2-7
V gene: TRBV4-1

CDR3 protein: CASSYTTGGDSPLHF
J gene: TRBJ1-6
V gene: TRBV6-5

CDR3 protein: CASSRGPHEQYF
J gene: TRBJ2-7
V gene: TRBV27

CDR3 protein: CAISETGTDNSPLHF
J gene: TRBJ1-6
V gene: TRBV10-3

CDR3 protein: CASSEEGYFFDNEQFF
J gene: TRBJ2-1
V gene: TRBV6-1

CDR3 protein: CASSDRGGTGELFF
J gene: TRBJ2-2
V gene: TRBV10-1

CDR3 protein: CASTLGGGTIIYGYTF
J gene: TRBJ1-2
V gene: TRBV4-2

CDR3 protein: CSANTINQPQHF
J gene: TRBJ1-5
V gene: TRBV20-1

CDR3 protein: CASRGLAVQETQYF
J gene: TRBJ2-5
V gene: TRBV6-1

CDR3 protein: CATSDPDRSQETQYF
J gene: TRBJ2-5
V gene: TRBV24-1

CDR3 protein: CASQRGSGNIQYF
J gene: TRBJ2-4
V gene: TRBV5-6

CDR3 protein: CASSPGQGLGANVLTF
J gene: TRBJ2-6
V gene: TRBV12-3/TRBV12-4

CDR3 protein: CSARLAASSYNSPLHF
J gene: TRBJ1-6
V gene: TRBV20-1

CDR3 protein: CASSLVPASGINTGELFF
J gene: TRBJ2-2
V gene: TRBV11-1

CDR3 protein: CASSYSRVLVF
J gene: TRBJ2-1
V gene: TRBV6-2/TRBV6-3

CDR3 protein: CACSPYQGQGASYEQYF
J gene: TRBJ2-7
V gene: TRBV3-1

CDR3 protein: CASMGGRLEQFF
J gene: TRBJ2-1
V gene: TRBV2

CDR3 protein: CASSLGGTGYHEQYF
J gene: TRBJ2-7
V gene: TRBV5-1

CDR3 protein: CASSTSPGPNTGELFF
J gene: TRBJ2-2
V gene: TRBV19

CDR3 protein: CASSIGAVQETQYF
J gene: TRBJ2-5
V gene: TRBV18

CDR3 protein: CASSRVGNSNQPQHF
J gene: TRBJ1-5
V gene: TRBV7-9